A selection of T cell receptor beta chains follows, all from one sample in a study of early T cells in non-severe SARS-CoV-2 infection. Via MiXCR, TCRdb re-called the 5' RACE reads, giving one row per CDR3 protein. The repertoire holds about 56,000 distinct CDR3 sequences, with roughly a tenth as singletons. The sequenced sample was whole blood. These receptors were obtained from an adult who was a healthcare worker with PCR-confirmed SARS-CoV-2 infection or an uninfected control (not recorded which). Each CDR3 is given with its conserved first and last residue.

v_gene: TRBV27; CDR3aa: CASSLSGVLSYNEQFF
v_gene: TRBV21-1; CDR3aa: CATCWHEQYF
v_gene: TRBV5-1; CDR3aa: CASSLASVGIFGETQYF
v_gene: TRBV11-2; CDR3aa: CASSQDRGNEKLFF
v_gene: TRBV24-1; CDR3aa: CATSDSIVGNNEQFF
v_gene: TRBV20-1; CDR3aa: CSASVNSGANVLTF
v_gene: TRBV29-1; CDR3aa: CSVGLGHF
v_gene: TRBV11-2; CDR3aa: CASSFWDRGVSTEAFF
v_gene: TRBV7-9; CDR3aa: CASSLGVGGHEQYF
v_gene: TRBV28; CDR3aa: CASNKDTNYGYTF
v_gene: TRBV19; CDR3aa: CASAHPREGGKNIQYF
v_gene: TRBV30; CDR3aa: CAWSEGLTYEQYF
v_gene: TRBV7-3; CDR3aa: CASSSPLAGSYNEQFF
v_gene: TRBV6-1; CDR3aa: CASTGLLNTGELFF
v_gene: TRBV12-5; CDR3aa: CATRQGSGREQYF
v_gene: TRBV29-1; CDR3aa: CSVEVRRGSGANVLTF
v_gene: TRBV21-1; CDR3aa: CASSIPGPMNTEAFF
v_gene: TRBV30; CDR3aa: CAWSSQGGTDTQYF
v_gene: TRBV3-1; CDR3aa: CASSEGRGYGYTF
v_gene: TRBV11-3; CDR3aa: CASSFTGTGLETQYF
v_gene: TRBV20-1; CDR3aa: CSASRAGLSGEKLFF
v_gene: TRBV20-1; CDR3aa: CSAPGRPTSYEQYF
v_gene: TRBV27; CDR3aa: CASRGASGNYEQYF
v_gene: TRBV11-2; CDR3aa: CASSLRLAGGQDTQYF
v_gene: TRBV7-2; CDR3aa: CASSPQVLPHLYF
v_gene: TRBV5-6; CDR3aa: CASSSLPYRERTDTQYF
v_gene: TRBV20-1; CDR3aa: CSASGTSGSPGYEQYF
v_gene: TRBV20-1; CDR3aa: CSAREGRGLNSPLHF
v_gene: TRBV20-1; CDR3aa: CSAGREGEQYF
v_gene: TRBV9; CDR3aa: CASSVGQNNEQFF
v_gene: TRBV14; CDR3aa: CASSEARGRGANVLTF
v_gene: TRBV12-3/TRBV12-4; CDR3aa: CASSDRVLSYGYTF
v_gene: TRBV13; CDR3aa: CASSSGLAGSYEQYF
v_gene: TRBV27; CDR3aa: CASTHRDRTDTQYF
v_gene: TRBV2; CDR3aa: CASSPEIAGANEQFF
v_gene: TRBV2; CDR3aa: CASSDLLGYEQYF
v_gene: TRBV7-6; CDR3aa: CASSEVSGRAVEQFF
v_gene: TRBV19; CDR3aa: CASSMASTAYNEQFF
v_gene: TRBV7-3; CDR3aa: CASSSDRAEDTQYF
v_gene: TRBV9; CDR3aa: CASKDGENYGYTF
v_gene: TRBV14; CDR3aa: CASSQPGGGYTF
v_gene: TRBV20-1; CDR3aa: CSAKVPTYEQYF
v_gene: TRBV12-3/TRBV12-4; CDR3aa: CASRRAGESDTQYF
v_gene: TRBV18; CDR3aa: CASSPPGLASEQYF
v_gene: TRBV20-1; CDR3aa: CSVSAGSTDTQYF
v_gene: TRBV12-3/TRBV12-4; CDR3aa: CASSLGLASTDTQYF
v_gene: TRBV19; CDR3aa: CASARTGFLTEAFF
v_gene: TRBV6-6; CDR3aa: CASSYGQGSEAFF
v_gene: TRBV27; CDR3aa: CASSLRETGGSNEQFF
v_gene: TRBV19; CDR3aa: CASSHRLGGGDIEQFF
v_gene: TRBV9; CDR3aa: CASSVGLSNEQFF
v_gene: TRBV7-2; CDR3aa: CASSLWAPDSENTIYF